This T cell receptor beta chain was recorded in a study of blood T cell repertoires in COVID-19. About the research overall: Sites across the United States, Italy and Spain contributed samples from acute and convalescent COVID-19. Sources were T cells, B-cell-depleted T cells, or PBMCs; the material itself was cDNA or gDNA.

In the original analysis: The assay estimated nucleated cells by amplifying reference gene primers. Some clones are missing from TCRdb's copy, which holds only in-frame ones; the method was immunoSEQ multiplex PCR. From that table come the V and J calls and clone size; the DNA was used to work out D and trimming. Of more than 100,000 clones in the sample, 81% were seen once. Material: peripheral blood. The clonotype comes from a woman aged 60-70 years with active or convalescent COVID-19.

CDR3 in DNA: TGTGCCAGCAGCCAAGAGCACGGTACGGGGGAGCAGTACTTC. It encodes CASSQEHGTGEQYF. V and J are TRBV3-1 (or the pseudogene TRBV3-2) and TRBJ2-7, with D perhaps TRBD2 (5 bases). The V and J ends lost 0 bases and 7 bases respectively, with 13 bases between them. The CDR3 contains 14 residues. CDR1 LGHDT and CDR2 YNNKEL come from the germline V gene (reference sequence).